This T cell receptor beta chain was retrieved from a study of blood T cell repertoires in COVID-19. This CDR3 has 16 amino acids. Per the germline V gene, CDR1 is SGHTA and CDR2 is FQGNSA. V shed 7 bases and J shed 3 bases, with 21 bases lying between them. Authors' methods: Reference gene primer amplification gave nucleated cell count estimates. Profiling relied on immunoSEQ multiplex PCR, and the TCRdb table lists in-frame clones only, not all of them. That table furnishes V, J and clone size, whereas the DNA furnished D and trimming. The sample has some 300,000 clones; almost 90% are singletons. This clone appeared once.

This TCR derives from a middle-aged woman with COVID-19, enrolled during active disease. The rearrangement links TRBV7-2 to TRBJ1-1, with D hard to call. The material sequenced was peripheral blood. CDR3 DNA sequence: TGTGCCAGCATAAGAATGGGAGATCGGTGGGACACTGAAGCTTTCTTT. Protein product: CASIRMGDRWDTEAFF. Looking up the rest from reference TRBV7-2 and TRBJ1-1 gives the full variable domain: GAGVSQSPSNKVTEKGKDVELRCDPISGHTALYWYRQSLGQGLEFLIYFQGNSAPDKSGLPSDRFSAERTGGSVSTLTIQRTQQEDSAVYLCASIRMGDRWDTEAFFGQGTRLTVV.